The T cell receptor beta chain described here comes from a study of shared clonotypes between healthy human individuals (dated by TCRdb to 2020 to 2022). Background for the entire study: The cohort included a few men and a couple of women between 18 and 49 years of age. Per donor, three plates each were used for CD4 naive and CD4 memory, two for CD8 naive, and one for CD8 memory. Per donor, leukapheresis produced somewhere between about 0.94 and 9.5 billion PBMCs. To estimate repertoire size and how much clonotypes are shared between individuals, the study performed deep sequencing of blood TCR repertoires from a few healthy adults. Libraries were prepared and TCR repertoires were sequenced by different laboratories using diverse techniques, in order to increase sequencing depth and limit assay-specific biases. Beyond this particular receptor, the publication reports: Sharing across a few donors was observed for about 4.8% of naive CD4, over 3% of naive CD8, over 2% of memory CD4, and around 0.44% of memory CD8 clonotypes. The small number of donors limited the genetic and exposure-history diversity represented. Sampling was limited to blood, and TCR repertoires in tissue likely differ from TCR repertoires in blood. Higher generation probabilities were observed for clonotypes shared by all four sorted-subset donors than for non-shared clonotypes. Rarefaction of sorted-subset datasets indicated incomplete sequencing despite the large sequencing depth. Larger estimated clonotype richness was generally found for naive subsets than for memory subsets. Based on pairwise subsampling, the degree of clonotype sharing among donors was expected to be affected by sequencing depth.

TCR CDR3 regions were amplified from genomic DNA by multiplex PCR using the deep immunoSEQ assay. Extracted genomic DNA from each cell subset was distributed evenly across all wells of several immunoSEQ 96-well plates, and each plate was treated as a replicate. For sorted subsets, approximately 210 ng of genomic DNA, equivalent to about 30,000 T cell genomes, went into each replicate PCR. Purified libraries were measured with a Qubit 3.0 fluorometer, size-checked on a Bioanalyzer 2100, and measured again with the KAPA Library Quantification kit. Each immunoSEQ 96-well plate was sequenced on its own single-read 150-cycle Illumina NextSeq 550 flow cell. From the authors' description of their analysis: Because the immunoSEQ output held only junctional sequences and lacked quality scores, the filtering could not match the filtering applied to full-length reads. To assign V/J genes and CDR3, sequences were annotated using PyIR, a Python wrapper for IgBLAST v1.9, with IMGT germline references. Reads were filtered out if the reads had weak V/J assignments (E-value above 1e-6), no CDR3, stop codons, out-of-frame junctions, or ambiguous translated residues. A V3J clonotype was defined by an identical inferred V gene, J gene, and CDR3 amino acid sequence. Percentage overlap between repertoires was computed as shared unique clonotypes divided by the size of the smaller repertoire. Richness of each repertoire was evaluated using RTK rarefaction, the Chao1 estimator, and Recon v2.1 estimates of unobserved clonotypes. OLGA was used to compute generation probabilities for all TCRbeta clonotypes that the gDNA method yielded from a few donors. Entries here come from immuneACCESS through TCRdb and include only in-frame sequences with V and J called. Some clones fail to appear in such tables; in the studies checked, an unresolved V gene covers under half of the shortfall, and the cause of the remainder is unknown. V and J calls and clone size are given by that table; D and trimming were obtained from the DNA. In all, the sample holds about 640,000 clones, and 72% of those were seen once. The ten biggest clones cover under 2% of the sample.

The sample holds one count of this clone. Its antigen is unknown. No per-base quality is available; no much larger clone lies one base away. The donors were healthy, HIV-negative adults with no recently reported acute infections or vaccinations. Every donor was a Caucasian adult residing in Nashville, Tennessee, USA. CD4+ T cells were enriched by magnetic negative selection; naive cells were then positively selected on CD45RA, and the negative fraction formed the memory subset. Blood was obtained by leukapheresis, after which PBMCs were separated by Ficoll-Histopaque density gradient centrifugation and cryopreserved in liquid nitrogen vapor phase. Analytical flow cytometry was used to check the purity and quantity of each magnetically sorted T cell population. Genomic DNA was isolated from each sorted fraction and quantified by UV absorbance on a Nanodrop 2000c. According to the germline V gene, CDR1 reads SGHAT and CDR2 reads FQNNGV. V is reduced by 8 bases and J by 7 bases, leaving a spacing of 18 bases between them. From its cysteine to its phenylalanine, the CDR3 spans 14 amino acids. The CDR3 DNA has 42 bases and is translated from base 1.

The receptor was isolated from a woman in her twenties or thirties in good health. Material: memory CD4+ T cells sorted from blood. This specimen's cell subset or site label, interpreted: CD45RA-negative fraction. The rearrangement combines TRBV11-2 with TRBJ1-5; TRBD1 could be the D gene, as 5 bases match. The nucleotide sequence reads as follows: TGTGCCAGCCGCGAGACCGGGACGGAGCAGCCCCAGCATTTT. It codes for CASRETGTEQPQHF.